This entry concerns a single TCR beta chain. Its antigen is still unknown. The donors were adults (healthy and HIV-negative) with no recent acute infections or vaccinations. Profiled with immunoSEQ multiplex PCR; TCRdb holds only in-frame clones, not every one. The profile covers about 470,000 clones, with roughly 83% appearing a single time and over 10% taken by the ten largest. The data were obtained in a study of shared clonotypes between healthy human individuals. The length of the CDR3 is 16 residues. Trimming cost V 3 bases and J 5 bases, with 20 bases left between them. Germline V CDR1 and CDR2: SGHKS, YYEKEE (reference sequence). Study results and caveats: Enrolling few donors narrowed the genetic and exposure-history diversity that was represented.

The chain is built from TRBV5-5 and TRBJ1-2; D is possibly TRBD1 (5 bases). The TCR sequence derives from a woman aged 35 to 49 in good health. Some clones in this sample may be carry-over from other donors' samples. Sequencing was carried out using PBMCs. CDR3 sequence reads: CASSSTGGANPYGYTF. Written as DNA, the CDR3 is TGTGCCAGCAGCTCGACCGGCGGGGCAAACCCTTATGGCTACACCTTC.